The source of this TCR beta chain is a study of cytomegalovirus exposure and HLA in healthy donors. Whole-study results and caveats: Clusters of TCRs from the first cohort tended to co-occur in the 120 or so validation repertoires (as a later analysis found). It was approximately 160 TCR beta chains that were listed as cytomegalovirus-associated.

The donors were part of the validation cohort of roughly 130 subjects. That cohort was separate from the first cohort, which comprised about 670 subjects. Sequenced by immunoSEQ multiplex PCR; TCRdb stores in-frame clones only, minus some. This table has 150,000 to 200,000 clones, almost 85% appearing once. With respect to this clone: Its specificity is not known.

CDR3 length: 16 amino acids. Per germline, CDR1 SEHNR and CDR2 FQNEAQ (reference sequence). V shed 1 base and J shed 7 bases, with 19 bases lying between them. The TCR was taken from a man under 40 in good health and CMV-seropositive. Input material: PBMCs. The chain carries TRBV7-9 and TRBJ1-1, with D maybe TRBD1 (5 bases). Written as DNA, the CDR3 is TGTGCCAGCAGCTTAGGGGCACAGCTAGGGAGGGGTGAAGCTTTCTTT. Residues: CASSLGAQLGRGEAFF.